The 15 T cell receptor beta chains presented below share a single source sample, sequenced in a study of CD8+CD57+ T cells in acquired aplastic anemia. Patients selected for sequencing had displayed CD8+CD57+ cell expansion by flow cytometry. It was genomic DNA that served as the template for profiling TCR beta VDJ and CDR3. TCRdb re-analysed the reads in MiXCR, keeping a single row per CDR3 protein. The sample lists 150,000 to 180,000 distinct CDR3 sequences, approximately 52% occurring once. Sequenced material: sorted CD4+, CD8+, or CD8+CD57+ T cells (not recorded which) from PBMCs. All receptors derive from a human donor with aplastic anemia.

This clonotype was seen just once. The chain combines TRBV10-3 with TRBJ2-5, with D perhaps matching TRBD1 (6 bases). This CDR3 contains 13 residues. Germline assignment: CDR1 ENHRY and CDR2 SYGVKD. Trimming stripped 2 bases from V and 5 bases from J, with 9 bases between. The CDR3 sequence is CAISEGGRETQYF. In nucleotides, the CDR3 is TGTGCCATCAGTGAGGGGGGCCGGGAGACCCAGTACTTC.

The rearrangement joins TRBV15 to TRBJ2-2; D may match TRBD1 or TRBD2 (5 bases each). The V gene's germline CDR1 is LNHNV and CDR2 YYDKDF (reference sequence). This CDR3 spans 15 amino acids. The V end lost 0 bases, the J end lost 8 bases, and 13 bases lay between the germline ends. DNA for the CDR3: TGTGCCACCAGCAGAGATATTGGGGGTACAGGGGAGCTGTTTTTT. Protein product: CATSRDIGGTGELFF.

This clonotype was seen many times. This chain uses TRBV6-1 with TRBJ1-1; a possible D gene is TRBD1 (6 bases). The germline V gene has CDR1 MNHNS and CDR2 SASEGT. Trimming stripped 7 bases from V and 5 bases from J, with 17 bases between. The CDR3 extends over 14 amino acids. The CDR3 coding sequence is TGTGCCAGCATCAGGCGGCAGGGGTTAACTGAAGCTTTCTTT. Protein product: CASIRRQGLTEAFF.

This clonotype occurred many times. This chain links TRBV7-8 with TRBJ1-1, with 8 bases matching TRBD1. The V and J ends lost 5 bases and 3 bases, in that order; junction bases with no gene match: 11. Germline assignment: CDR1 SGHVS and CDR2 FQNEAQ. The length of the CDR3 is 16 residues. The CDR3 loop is CASSPPTPTGDTEAFF. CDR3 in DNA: TGTGCCAGCAGCCCCCCGACCCCGACAGGGGACACTGAAGCTTTCTTT.

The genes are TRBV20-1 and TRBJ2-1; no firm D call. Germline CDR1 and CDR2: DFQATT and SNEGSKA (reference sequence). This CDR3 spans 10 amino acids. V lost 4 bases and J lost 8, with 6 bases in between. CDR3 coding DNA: TGCAGTGCTAAGAGCTATGAGCAGTTCTTC. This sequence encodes CSAKSYEQFF.

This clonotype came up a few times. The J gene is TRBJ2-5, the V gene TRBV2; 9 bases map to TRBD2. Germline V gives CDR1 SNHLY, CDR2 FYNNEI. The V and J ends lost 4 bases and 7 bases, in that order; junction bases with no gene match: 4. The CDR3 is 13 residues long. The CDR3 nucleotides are TGTGCCAGCAGTGGGACTAGCGTTGGGACCCAGTACTTC. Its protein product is CASSGTSVGTQYF.

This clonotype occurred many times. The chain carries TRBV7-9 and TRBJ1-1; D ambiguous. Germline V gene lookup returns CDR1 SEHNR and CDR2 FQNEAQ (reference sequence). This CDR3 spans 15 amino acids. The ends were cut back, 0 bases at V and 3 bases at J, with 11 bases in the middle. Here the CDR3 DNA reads TGTGCCAGCAGCTTAGCTTCCCGAGGTTACACTGAAGCTTTCTTT. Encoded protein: CASSLASRGYTEAFF. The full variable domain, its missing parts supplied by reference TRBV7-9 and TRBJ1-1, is DTGVSQNPRHKITKRGQNVTFRCDPISEHNRLYWYRQTLGQGPEFLTYFQNEAQLEKSRLLSDRFSAERPKGSFSTLEIQRTEQGDSAMYLCASSLASRGYTEAFFGQGTRLTVV.

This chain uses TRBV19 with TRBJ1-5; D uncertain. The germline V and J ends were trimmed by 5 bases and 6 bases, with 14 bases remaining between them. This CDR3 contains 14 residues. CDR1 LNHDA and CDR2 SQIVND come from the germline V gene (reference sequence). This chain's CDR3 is CASSEDGEIQPQHF. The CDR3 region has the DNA TGTGCCAGTAGTGAGGATGGGGAGATTCAGCCCCAGCATTTT.

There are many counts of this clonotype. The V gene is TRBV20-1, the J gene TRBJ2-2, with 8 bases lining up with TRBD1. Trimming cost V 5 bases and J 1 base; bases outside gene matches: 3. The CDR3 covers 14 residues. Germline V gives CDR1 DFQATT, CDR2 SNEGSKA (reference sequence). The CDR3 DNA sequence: TGCAGTGCTTGGGACAGGTGGAACACCGGGGAGCTGTTTTTT. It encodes CSAWDRWNTGELFF.

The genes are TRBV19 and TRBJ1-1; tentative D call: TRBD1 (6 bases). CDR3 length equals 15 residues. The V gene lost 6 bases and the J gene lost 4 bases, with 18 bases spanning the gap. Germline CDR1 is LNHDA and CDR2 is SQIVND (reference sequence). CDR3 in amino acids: CASSLGGELSTEAFF. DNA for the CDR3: TGTGCCAGTAGCCTTGGGGGCGAGTTGAGCACTGAAGCTTTCTTT.

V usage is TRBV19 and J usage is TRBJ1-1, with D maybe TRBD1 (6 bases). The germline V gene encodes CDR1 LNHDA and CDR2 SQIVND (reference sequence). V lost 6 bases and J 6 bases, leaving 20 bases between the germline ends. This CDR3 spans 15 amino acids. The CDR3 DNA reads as TGTGCCAGTAGCCGGGCAGGGACATTCTCAGCTGAAGCTTTCTTT. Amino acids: CASSRAGTFSAEAFF.

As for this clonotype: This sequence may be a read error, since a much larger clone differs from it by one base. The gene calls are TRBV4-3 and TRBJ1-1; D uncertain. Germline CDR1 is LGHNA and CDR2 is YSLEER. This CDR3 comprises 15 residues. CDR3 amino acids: CASSQDRAMNTEASF. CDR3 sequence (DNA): TGCGCCAGCAGCCAAGATCGAGCCATGAACACTGAAGCTTCCTTT.

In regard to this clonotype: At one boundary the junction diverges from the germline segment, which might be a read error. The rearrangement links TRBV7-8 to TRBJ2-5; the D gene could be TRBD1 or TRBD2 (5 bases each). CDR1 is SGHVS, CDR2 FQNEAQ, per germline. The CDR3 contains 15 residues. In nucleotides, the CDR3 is TGTGCCAGCAGCTCAGTTTGGGGACCGCAAGAGACCCAGTGCTTC. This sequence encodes CASSSVWGPQETQCF.

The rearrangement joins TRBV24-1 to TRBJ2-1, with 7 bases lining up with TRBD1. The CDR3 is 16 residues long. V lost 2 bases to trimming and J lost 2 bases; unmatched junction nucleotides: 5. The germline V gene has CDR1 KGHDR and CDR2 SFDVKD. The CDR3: CATSDSGGFAYNEQFF. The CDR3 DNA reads TGTGCCACCAGTGATTCAGGGGGATTTGCCTACAATGAGCAGTTCTTC.

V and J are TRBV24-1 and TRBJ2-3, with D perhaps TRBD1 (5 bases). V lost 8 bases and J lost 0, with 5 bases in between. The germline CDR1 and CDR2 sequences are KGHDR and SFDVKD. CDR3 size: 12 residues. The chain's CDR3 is CATKGSTDTQYF. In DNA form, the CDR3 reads TGTGCCACCAAGGGGAGCACAGATACGCAGTATTTT.